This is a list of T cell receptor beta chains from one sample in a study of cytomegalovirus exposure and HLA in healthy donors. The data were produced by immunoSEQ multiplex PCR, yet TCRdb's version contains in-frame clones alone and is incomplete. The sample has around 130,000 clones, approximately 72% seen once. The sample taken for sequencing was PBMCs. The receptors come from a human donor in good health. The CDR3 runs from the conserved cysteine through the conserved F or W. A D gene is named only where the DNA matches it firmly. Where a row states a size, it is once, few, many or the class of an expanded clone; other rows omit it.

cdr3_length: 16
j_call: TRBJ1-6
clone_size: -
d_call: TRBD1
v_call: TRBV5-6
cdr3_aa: CASSLRDRFYNSPLHF
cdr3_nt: TGTGCCAGCAGCCTCCGGGACAGGTTTTATAATTCACCCCTCCACTTT

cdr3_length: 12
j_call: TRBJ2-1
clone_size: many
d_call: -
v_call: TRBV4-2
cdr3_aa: CASSQGGVEQFF
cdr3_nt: TGTGCCAGCAGCCAAGGAGGTGTAGAGCAGTTCTTC

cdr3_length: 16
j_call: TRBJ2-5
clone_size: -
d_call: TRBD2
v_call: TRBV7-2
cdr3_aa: CASRNPGLAPKETQYF
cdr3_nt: TGTGCCAGCAGAAATCCGGGACTAGCCCCTAAGGAAACCCAGTACTTC

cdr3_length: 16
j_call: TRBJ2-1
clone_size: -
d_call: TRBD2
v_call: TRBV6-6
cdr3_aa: CASRLAGGASYNEQFF
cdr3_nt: TGTGCCAGCAGACTAGCGGGAGGGGCGTCCTACAATGAGCAGTTCTTC

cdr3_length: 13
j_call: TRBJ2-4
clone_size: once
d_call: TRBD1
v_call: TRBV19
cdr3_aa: CASSIIIRDRQYF
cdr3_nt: TGTGCCAGTAGTATAATCATCCGGGACAGGCAGTACTTC

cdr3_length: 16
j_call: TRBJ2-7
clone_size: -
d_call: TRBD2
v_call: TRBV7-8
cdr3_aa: CASSLASAGGSYEQYF
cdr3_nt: TGTGCCAGCAGCTTAGCTTCTGCGGGGGGATCCTACGAGCAGTACTTC

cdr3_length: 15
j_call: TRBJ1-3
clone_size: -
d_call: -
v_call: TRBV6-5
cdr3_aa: CASSLQEFSGNTIYF
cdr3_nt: TGTGCCAGCAGTTTACAGGAGTTCTCTGGAAACACCATATATTTT

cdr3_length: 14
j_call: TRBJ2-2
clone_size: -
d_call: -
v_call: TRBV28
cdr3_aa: CASRADGRKRELFF
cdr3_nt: TGTGCCAGCAGGGCAGATGGGAGGAAGCGGGAGCTGTTTTTT

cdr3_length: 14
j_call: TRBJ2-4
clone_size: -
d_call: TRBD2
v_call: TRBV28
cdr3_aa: CASSSGGAKNIQYF
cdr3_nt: TGTGCCAGCTCTAGCGGGGGAGCCAAAAACATTCAGTACTTC

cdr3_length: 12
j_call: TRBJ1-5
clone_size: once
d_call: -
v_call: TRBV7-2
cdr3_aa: CASSHPGQPQHF
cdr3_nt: TGTGCCAGCAGCCACCCAGGTCAGCCCCAGCATTTT

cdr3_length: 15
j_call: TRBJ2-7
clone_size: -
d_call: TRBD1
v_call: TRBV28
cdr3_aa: CASSPAGQGSYEQYF
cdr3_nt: TGTGCCAGCAGCCCGGCGGGACAGGGGTCCTACGAGCAGTACTTC

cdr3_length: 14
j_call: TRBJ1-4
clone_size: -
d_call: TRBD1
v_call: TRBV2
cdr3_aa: CASGQTGTNEKLFF
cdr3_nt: TGTGCCAGCGGCCAGACAGGGACTAATGAAAAACTGTTTTTT

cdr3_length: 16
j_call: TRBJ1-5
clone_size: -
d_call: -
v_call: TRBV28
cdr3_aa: CASSLGGAKGNQPQHF
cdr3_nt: TGTGCCAGCAGTTTGGGGGGGGCGAAGGGTAATCAGCCCCAGCATTTT

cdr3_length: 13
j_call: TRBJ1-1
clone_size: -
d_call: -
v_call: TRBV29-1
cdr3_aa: CSVSQVLRTEAFF
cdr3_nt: TGCAGCGTTTCCCAGGTTCTTCGCACTGAAGCTTTCTTT

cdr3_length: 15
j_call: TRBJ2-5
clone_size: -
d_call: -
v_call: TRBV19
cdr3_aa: CASSFVGGGQETQYF
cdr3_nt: TGTGCCAGTAGTTTTGTAGGGGGTGGACAAGAGACCCAGTACTTC

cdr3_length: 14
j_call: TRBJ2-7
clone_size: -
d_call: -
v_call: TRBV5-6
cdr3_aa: CASSPTQAVYEQYF
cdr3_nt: TGTGCCAGCAGCCCAACCCAGGCCGTCTACGAGCAGTACTTC

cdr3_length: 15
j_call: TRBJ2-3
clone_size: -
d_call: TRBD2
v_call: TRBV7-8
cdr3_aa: CASSLGLAGSDTQYF
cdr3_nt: TGTGCCAGCAGCTTGGGACTAGCGGGGTCAGATACGCAGTATTTT

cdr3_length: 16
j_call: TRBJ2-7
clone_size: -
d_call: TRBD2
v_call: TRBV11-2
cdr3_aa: CASSPGMAGGGYEQYF
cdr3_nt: TGTGCCAGCAGCCCGGGGATGGCCGGGGGGGGCTACGAGCAGTACTTC

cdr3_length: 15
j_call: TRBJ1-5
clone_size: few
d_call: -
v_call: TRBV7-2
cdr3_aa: CASSSGVVLGQPQHF
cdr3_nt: TGTGCCAGCAGTTCGGGGGTAGTTCTGGGTCAGCCCCAGCATTTT

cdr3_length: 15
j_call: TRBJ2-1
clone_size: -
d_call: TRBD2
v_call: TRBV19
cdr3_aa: CASRSGGPSYNEQFF
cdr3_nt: TGTGCCAGTAGGAGCGGGGGGCCCTCCTACAATGAGCAGTTCTTC

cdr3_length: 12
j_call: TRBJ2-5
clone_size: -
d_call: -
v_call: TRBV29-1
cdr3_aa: CSAAPGGETQYF
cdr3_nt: TGCAGCGCTGCGCCGGGTGGGGAGACCCAGTACTTC

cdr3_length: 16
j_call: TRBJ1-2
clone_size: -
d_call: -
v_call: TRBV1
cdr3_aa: CTSSPIFIRGTWGYTF
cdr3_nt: TGCACCAGCAGCCCGATTTTTATCAGGGGAACATGGGGCTACACCTTC

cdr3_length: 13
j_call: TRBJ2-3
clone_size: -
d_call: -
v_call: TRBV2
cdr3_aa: CASSSDQADTQYF
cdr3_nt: TGTGCCAGCAGTTCAGACCAGGCAGATACGCAGTATTTT

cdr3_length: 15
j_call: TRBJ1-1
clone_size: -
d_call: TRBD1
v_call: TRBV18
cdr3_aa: CASSPSGQGNTEAFF
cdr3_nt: TGTGCCAGCTCACCGTCGGGACAGGGTAACACTGAAGCTTTCTTT